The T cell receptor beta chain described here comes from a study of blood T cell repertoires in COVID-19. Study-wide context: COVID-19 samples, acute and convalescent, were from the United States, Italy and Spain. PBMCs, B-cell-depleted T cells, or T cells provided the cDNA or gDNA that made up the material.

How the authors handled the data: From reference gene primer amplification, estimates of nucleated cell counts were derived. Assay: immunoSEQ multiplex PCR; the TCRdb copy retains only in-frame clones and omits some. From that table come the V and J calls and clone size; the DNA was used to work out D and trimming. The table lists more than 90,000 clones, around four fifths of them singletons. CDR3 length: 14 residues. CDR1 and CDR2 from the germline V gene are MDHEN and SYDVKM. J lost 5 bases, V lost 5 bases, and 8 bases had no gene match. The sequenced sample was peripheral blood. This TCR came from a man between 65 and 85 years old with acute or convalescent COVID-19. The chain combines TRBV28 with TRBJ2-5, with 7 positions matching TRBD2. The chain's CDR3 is CASSPRIGRETQYF. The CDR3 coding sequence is TGTGCCAGCAGTCCCCGTATCGGGAGGGAGACCCAGTACTTC.